The sample holds many counts of the clone carrying this T cell receptor (beta chain). CDR1 is SGHTA and CDR2 is FQGTGA in the germline V gene. The CDR3 covers 15 residues. Trimming pared 3 bases from V and 2 bases from J, leaving 12 bases between. Primed by a sample-barcoded 5' primer and a J-beta primer mix, a second PCR proceeded for 7 to 11 cycles. From the 5' RACE reads, TCRdb called clonotypes with MiXCR, one entry per CDR3 protein. This sample has about 1,800,000 distinct CDR3 sequences, with about 30% found just once. The source of the sample is a study of blood T cells in healthy people across ages.

The V and J genes are TRBV7-3 and TRBJ2-3; TRBD2 is a possible D gene (6 bases). The receptor was derived from a woman aged 25 to 45 in good health. The sample taken for sequencing was blood. The CDR3 here is CASSLEGPLTDTQYF. As DNA, the CDR3 is TGTGCCAGCAGCTTGGAGGGGCCCCTCACAGATACGCAGTATTTT. The full variable domain, with the rest looked up from reference TRBV7-3 and TRBJ2-3, is GAGVSQTPSNKVTEKGKYVELRCDPISGHTALYWYRQSLGQGPEFLIYFQGTGAADDSGLPNDRFFAVRPEGSVSTLKIQRTERGDSAVYLCASSLEGPLTDTQYFGPGTRLTVL.